This TCR beta chain was retrieved from a study of shared clonotypes between healthy human individuals. General study results and limits: Large depth notwithstanding, sorted-subset sequencing proved incomplete by rarefaction.

Participating donors were healthy, HIV-negative adults free of recent acute infections or vaccinations. The protocol was immunoSEQ multiplex PCR, while the TCRdb copy is restricted to in-frame clones and leaves out a portion. This sample has about 690,000 clones, with around 90% found just once. Worth noting for this clone: Antigen: not known.

This receptor was identified in a man between 18 and 35 years old in good health. Some clones in this sample may be carry-over from other donors' samples. Material for sequencing was memory CD8+ T cells from PBMCs. Described subset: CD45RO+ cells pooled with CCR7-negative TemRA cells.

CDR3 nucleotide sequence: TGTGCCAGGCTAAGACCTCCAAACACCATATATTTT. Translation gives CARLRPPNTIYF. The chain uses TRBV19 and TRBJ1-3; D remains ambiguous. The V end lost 9 bases, the J end lost 6 bases, and 12 bases lay between the germline ends. This CDR3 spans 12 amino acids. The germline V gene encodes CDR1 LNHDA and CDR2 SQIVND (reference sequence).